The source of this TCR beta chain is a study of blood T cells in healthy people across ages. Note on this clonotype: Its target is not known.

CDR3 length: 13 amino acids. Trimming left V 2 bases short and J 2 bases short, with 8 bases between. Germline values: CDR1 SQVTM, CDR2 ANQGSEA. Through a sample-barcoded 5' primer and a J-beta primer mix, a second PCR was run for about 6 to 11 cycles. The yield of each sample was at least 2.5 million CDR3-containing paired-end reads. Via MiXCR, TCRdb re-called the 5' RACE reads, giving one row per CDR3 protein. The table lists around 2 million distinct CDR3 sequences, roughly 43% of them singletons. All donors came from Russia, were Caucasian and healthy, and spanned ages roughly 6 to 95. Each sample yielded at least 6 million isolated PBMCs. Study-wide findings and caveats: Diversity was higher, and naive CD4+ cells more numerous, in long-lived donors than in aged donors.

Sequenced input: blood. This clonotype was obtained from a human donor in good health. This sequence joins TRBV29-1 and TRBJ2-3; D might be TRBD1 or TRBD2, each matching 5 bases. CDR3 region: CSVERGLTDTQYF. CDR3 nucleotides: TGCAGCGTTGAACGGGGCCTCACAGATACGCAGTATTTT.